The 21 T cell receptor beta chains in this list originate from one sample, sequenced in a study of OX40 agonist ivuxolimab in advanced cancers. Library generation was performed with the immunoSEQ multiplex PCR assay. Imported from immuneACCESS, the table was reduced by TCRdb to in-frame sequences with V and J called. These copies leave out some clones; in studies compared against another copy, an unresolved V gene accounts for under half, and the cause of the remainder is not known. The sample includes fewer than 85,000 clones, with around 83% observed a single time. The top ten hold 0.76% of the sample. The sample consisted of CD4+ or CD8+ T cells sorted from blood, taken in a trial of the OX40 agonist ivuxolimab. These receptors were obtained from an adult with an advanced solid tumor such as melanoma, head and neck, liver or kidney cancer.

This clone was detected once. This chain connects TRBV5-1 to TRBJ2-3, with TRBD2 matching over 13 bases. The CDR3 extends over 16 amino acids. V lost 4 bases, J lost 2 bases, and 4 bases stayed unmatched. CDR1 and CDR2 (germline): SGHRS, YFSETQ. This chain's CDR3 is CASSTGLAGATDTQYF. The DNA for the CDR3 is TGCGCCAGCAGCACCGGACTAGCGGGGGCCACAGATACGCAGTATTTT.

J is TRBJ1-1 and V is TRBV18; TRBD1 might be the D (6 bases). V was shortened by 5 bases and J by 1 base, with 8 bases between the two germline ends. CDR3 length equals 13 residues. Germline CDR1 KGHSH, CDR2 LQKENI. The CDR3 DNA follows: TGTGCCAGCTCAGTGGACAGGAACACTGAAGCTTTCTTT. This codes for CASSVDRNTEAFF.

This chain links TRBV23-1 with TRBJ2-2; TRBD1 might be the D (6 bases). TRBV23-1 is recorded as an ORF, its role being uncertain. Trimming removed 0 bases from V and 3 bases from J, with 14 bases in between. The CDR3 is made up of 17 amino acids. The CDR3 is CASSQSGAHGYTGELFF. The CDR3 DNA is TGCGCCAGCAGTCAATCGGGGGCCCACGGGTACACCGGGGAGCTGTTTTTT.

This clone was seen more than once but under ten times. The chain uses TRBV20-1 and TRBJ1-2; tentative D call: TRBD1 (5 bases). Germline assignment: CDR1 DFQATT and CDR2 SNEGSKA (reference sequence). The CDR3 sequence is 11 residues long. Trimming left V 6 bases short and J 8 bases short, with 13 bases between. CDR3 residues: CSALRDGGYTF. The CDR3 DNA is TGCAGTGCGCTCCGGGACGGAGGCTACACCTTC.

The chain is built from TRBV11-1 and TRBJ1-6, with a tentative D call TRBD1 (5 bases). Germline loops: CDR1 SGHAT, CDR2 FQDESV (reference sequence). This CDR3 is built from 14 residues. V was clipped by 4 bases and J by 9 bases, with 13 bases between them. CDR3 sequence reads: CASSYGTRFSPLHF. CDR3 bases: TGTGCCAGCAGCTACGGGACCCGGTTTTCACCCCTCCACTTT. Full variable domain (remainder filled in from reference TRBV11-1 and TRBJ1-6): EAEVAQSPRYKITEKSQAVAFWCDPISGHATLYWYRQILGQGPELLVQFQDESVVDDSQLPKDRFSAERLKGVDSTLKIQPAELGDSAMYLCASSYGTRFSPLHFGNGTRLTVT.

V and J are TRBV7-9 and TRBJ1-1; D is unresolved. CDR1 SEHNR and CDR2 FQNEAQ come from the germline V gene (reference sequence). This CDR3 contains 12 residues. V was trimmed by 5 bases and J by 5 bases, leaving 9 bases between them. The CDR3 DNA follows: TGTGCCAGCAGCCTTCTCGGTACTGAAGCTTTCTTT. It specifies CASSLLGTEAFF.

V is TRBV6-1 and J is TRBJ2-5; 11 positions agree with TRBD2. V shed 2 bases and J 4 bases; nucleotides not matched to a gene: 3. The CDR3 has 15 amino acids. The germline V gene has CDR1 MNHNS and CDR2 SASEGT. The CDR3 coding sequence is TGTGCCAGCAGTGAAACACTAGCGGGAGTAGAGACCCAGTACTTC. Protein: CASSETLAGVETQYF.

The V and J genes are TRBV7-2 and TRBJ1-5, with 8 bases fitting TRBD1. The CDR3 is 13 amino acids. V was clipped by 0 bases and J by 12 bases; unmatched bases: 4. Looked up from germline, CDR1 is SGHTA and CDR2 is FQGNSA. This chain's CDR3 is CASSLAQDRDQHF. The CDR3 DNA follows: TGTGCCAGCAGCTTAGCGCAGGACAGGGACCAGCATTTT.

This clone has a handful of counts. The chain has TRBV6-5 and TRBJ1-6; no clear D. Trimming cost V 6 bases and J 6 bases, with 6 bases left between them. The CDR3 is 12 residues long. CDR1 is MNHEY, CDR2 SVGAGI, per germline. The CDR3, as DNA: TGTGCCAGCAGACGGATTAATTCACCCCTCCACTTT. This codes for CASRRINSPLHF.

This chain joins TRBV30 and TRBJ2-1; D perhaps matches TRBD2 (5 bases). The CDR3 spans 12 residues. From germline, CDR1 is GTSNPN and CDR2 SVGIG (reference sequence). V lost 0 bases and J lost 10, with 10 bases in between. DNA of the CDR3: TGTGCCTGGAGTGTACGGGGATGGGAGCAGTTCTTC. This gives the protein CAWSVRGWEQFF.

The V gene is TRBV5-1, the J gene TRBJ2-1, with TRBD2 matching over 15 bases. CDR3 length: 19 residues. CDR1 is SGHRS, CDR2 YFSETQ, per germline. The J segment lost 0 bases and the V segment lost 7 bases, leaving 11 bases of the junction unmatched. The CDR3 DNA reads TGCGCCAGCCGATCCGGGACTAGCGGGAGGTCTAGCTCCTACAATGAGCAGTTCTTC. Its translation is CASRSGTSGRSSSYNEQFF. The full variable domain, its missing parts supplied by reference TRBV5-1 and TRBJ2-1, is KAGVTQTPRYLIKTRGQQVTLSCSPISGHRSVSWYQQTPGQGLQFLFEYFSETQRNKGNFPGRFSGRQFSNSRSEMNVSTLELGDSALYLCASRSGTSGRSSSYNEQFFGPGTRLTVL.

The V gene is TRBV5-1, the J gene TRBJ2-2; 7 nucleotides match TRBD1. The CDR3 sequence is 15 residues long. Germline V gene data show CDR1 as SGHRS and CDR2 as YFSETQ. After removal of 6 bases from V and 1 base from J, the junction contained 6 bases not matched to a gene. The chain's CDR3 is CASTWRTGNTGELFF. The CDR3, as DNA: TGCGCCAGCACTTGGAGGACAGGGAACACCGGGGAGCTGTTTTTT.

This clone was recorded only once. V gene TRBV30 combines with J gene TRBJ2-5, with D tentatively TRBD1 or TRBD2 (5 bases each). Per germline, CDR1 GTSNPN and CDR2 SVGIG (reference sequence). This CDR3 region has 15 residues. V lost 0 bases to trimming and J lost 3 bases, with 14 bases between them. The CDR3, as DNA: TGTGCCTGGAGTGTGGTAGGGACCTGGAAAGAGACCCAGTACTTC. Translated, it gives CAWSVVGTWKETQYF.

The chain carries TRBV25-1 and TRBJ1-2, with 8 bases lining up with TRBD1. The CDR3 loop spans 17 amino acids. Germline lookup yields CDR1 MGHDK and CDR2 SYGVNS. The V segment lost 3 bases and the J segment 7 bases; nucleotides outside the gene matches: 16. The chain's CDR3 is CASSDWGQGAPRGGYTF. The CDR3 DNA is TGTGCCAGCAGTGACTGGGGGCAGGGGGCGCCAAGGGGTGGCTACACCTTC.

The V and J genes are TRBV4-3 and TRBJ2-2, with D perhaps TRBD1 (6 bases). This CDR3 comprises 14 residues. Trimming stripped 6 bases from V and 0 bases from J, with 8 bases between. Germline lookup yields CDR1 LGHNA and CDR2 YSLEER. The CDR3: CASSGGTNTGELFF. The CDR3, as DNA: TGCGCCAGCAGTGGGGGCACGAACACCGGGGAGCTGTTTTTT.

This chain uses TRBV4-1 with TRBJ1-2, with 8 bases aligning to TRBD1. The CDR3 covers 15 residues. Per germline, CDR1 MGHRA and CDR2 YSYEKL. V dropped 3 bases and J dropped 0; count of bases not matched to a gene: 3. The CDR3 DNA is TGCGCCAGCAGCCAGACAGGGGTGGCTAACTATGGCTACACCTTC. Its translation: CASSQTGVANYGYTF.

The table lists this clone with a count of one. The rearrangement uses TRBV4-2 and TRBJ2-1; no reliable D call. The germline CDR1 and CDR2 sequences are LGHNA and YNFKEQ. This CDR3 is built from 16 residues. Trimming took off 0 bases at V and 3 bases at J, with 12 bases between the two ends. CDR3 coding DNA: TGTGCCAGCAGCCAAGAGGCAAACCCGGTCTACAATGAGCAGTTCTTC. This translates into CASSQEANPVYNEQFF.

This clone was picked up a small number of times. This specimen includes other DNA sequences encoding the same CDR3. The rearrangement uses TRBV5-1 and TRBJ2-3, with D tentatively TRBD2 (6 bases). Germline V gene sequence: CDR1 SGHRS, CDR2 YFSETQ. V lost 2 bases to trimming and J lost 5 bases, with 9 bases between them. This CDR3 has 13 residues. This CDR3 is CASSFPGEDTQYF. Here the CDR3 DNA reads TGCGCCAGCAGCTTTCCGGGGGAAGATACGCAGTATTTT.

The chain joins TRBV18 to TRBJ1-1; D might be TRBD1 (6 bases). V lost 1 base, J lost 7 bases, and 10 bases lay in between. The CDR3 length is 13 residues. CDR1 is KGHSH and CDR2 is LQKENI in the germline V gene. This CDR3 is CASSPLAGDEAFF. CDR3 nucleotides: TGTGCCAGCTCACCACTGGCAGGGGATGAAGCTTTCTTT.

V usage is TRBV11-3 and J usage is TRBJ1-1, with TRBD1 as a possible D gene (6 bases). Germline V gene lookup returns CDR1 SGHNT and CDR2 YENEEA. The CDR3 loop spans 14 amino acids. V dropped 3 bases and J dropped 3 bases, with 11 bases sitting between them. CDR3 amino acids: CASSFAGEYTEAFF. The CDR3 nucleotides read TGTGCCAGCAGCTTTGCAGGGGAGTACACTGAAGCTTTCTTT.

V gene TRBV9 combines with J gene TRBJ2-5, with D possibly TRBD1 on 6 matching bases. The CDR3 is 15 residues long. CDR1 and CDR2 from the germline V gene are SGDLS and YYNGEE. Trimming stripped 4 bases from V and 5 bases from J, with 18 bases between. The CDR3 nucleotides read TGTGCCAGCAGCCAAATAGGGGGTAAAGGGGAGACCCAGTACTTC. It is translated as CASSQIGGKGETQYF.